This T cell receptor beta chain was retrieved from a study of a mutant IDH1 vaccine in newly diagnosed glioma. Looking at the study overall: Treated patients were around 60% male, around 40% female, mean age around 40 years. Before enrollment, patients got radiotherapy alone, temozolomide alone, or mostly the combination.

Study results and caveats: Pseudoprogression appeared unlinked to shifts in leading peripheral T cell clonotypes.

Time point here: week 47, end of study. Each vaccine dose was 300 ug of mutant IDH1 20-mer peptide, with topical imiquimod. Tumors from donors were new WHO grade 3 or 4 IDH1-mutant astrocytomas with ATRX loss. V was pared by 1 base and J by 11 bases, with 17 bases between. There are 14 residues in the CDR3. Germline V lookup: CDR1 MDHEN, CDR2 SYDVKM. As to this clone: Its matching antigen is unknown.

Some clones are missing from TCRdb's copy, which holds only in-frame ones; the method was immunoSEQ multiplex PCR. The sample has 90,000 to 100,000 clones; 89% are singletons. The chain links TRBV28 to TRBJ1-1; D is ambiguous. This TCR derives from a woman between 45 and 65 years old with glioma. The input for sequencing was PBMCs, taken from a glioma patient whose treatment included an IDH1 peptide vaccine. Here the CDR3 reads CASSLYRAEKVAFF. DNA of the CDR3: TGTGCCAGCAGTTTATATAGGGCGGAGAAGGTCGCTTTCTTT.